Shown below are 21 T cell receptor beta chains from a single sample sequenced in a study of cytomegalovirus exposure and HLA in healthy donors. The PCR was carried out with 60 Vbeta primers and 13 Jbeta primers. Using immunoSEQ multiplex PCR, the repertoire was profiled, and TCRdb retains in-frame clones only, with some absent. The sample consists of about 130,000 clones, around 70% of them appearing once. The sequenced sample consisted of PBMCs. These TCRs come from a middle-aged woman in good health and CMV-seropositive.

The rearrangement links TRBV7-3 to TRBJ2-3; a weak D match, TRBD2 (6 bases). The CDR3 runs 13 residues. V gave up 0 bases and J gave up 6 bases, with 7 bases separating them. CDR1 is SGHTA, CDR2 FQGTGA, per germline. The CDR3 loop reads CASSLTLADTQYF. CDR3 DNA: TGTGCCAGCAGCTTAACCCTAGCGGATACGCAGTATTTT.

The chain recombines TRBV29-1 with TRBJ2-5; D not certain. This CDR3 region has 11 residues. Germline V gene sequence: CDR1 SQVTM, CDR2 ANQGSEA. The V end lost 2 bases, the J end lost 12 bases, and 13 bases lay between the germline ends. CDR3 nucleotide sequence: TGCAGCGTTGAATTAGGAGACCCCGAGTACTTC. This translates into CSVELGDPEYF. Full variable domain (rest looked up from reference TRBV29-1 and TRBJ2-5): SAVISQKPSRDICQRGTSLTIQCQVDSQVTMMFWYRQQPGQSLTLIATANQGSEATYESGFVIDKFPISRPNLTFSTLTVSNMSPEDSSIYLCSVELGDPEYFGPGTRLLVL.

The CDR3 bases are TGCGCCAGCAGCTTGGAGGGGGTAGCCAACACTGAAGCTTTCTTT. Residues: CASSLEGVANTEAFF. The chain employs TRBV5-1 and TRBJ1-1, with D perhaps TRBD1 (6 bases). Deletions cut 0 bases from V and 2 bases from J, with 11 bases between. The germline V gene encodes CDR1 SGHRS and CDR2 YFSETQ. The CDR3 has 15 amino acids.

The chain links TRBV7-2 to TRBJ1-5, with a weak D call TRBD1 (5 bases). Per the germline V gene, CDR1 is SGHTA and CDR2 is FQGNSA. The V end was cut by 1 base, the J end by 5 bases, with 12 bases between. The CDR3 sequence is 15 residues long. DNA of the CDR3: TGTGCCAGCAGCTTAGTAGGAACAGGAGATCAGCCCCAGCATTTT. Protein product: CASSLVGTGDQPQHF.

The V and J genes are TRBV19 and TRBJ2-1; D gene ambiguous. Germline-derived CDR1 and CDR2 are LNHDA and SQIVND (reference sequence). The V gene lost 2 bases and the J gene lost 7 bases, with 9 bases spanning the gap. The CDR3 loop spans 13 amino acids. CDR3 sequence (DNA): TGTGCCAGTAGTATAACGGTCCGAAATGAGCAGTTCTTC. It translates to CASSITVRNEQFF.

The V call is TRBV19, the J call TRBJ2-3, with D possibly being TRBD2 (6 bases). Germline CDR1 LNHDA, CDR2 SQIVND (reference sequence). V was clipped by 7 bases and J by 3 bases, with 11 bases between them. The CDR3 is 13 residues long. The CDR3 reads CASTPAGTDTQYF. CDR3 sequence (DNA): TGTGCCAGTACCCCTGCGGGAACAGATACGCAGTATTTT.

This chain connects TRBV30 to TRBJ1-2; D may be TRBD1 (5 bases). Trimming took 2 bases from V and 7 from J, leaving 20 bases between them. The germline gives CDR1 GTSNPN, CDR2 SVGIG (reference sequence). This CDR3 is built from 15 residues. The CDR3 loop is CAWSYKGFWLSGYTF. In nucleotides, the CDR3 is TGTGCCTGGAGTTACAAGGGGTTTTGGTTATCTGGCTACACCTTC.

This chain uses TRBV7-2 with TRBJ2-3, with 7 bases aligning to TRBD2. The CDR3 has 15 residues. Germline V lookup: CDR1 SGHTA, CDR2 FQGNSA. J was trimmed by 6 bases and V by 5 bases; bases with no gene match: 11. CDR3 coding DNA: TGTGCCAGCAGCGCCTCCGGGACTAACGCGGATACGCAGTATTTT. Residues: CASSASGTNADTQYF.

The DNA of the CDR3 is TGTGCCAGCAGACCACGAGGGACAGGGGCCTACGAGCAGTACTTC. Protein product: CASRPRGTGAYEQYF. J is TRBJ2-7 and V is TRBV6-5; 10 bases align to TRBD1. Per germline, CDR1 MNHEY and CDR2 SVGAGI. J lost 2 bases, V lost 6 bases, and 7 bases had no gene match. This CDR3 has 15 residues.

The chain is built from TRBV2 and TRBJ2-7, with 8 bases matching TRBD1. Per germline, CDR1 SNHLY and CDR2 FYNNEI. The CDR3 contains 15 residues. Trimming took 5 bases from V and 4 from J; bases not matched to a gene: 10. The CDR3 DNA follows: TGTGCCAGCAGTAGTAGGACAGGGAGAGGTTACGAGCAGTACTTC. Protein product: CASSSRTGRGYEQYF.

This clone has only one observation. V usage is TRBV5-1 and J usage is TRBJ2-5; D unresolved. Near its end, the DNA agrees better with TRBJ2-7, so the J call may be wrong. The CDR3 has 13 residues. CDR1 and CDR2 (germline): SGHRS, YFSETQ. DNA for the CDR3: TGCGCCAGCAGCTTACGTCAGGCCTACGAGCAGTACTTC. It encodes CASSLRQAYEQYF.

This clone was found a few times. This rearrangement joins TRBV10-3 to TRBJ1-1; 10 nucleotides line up with TRBD1. The CDR3 has 15 amino acids. J gave up 3 bases and V 6 bases, and 7 bases lay outside the gene matches. Germline V gene data show CDR1 as ENHRY and CDR2 as SYGVKD. The CDR3 nucleotides read TGTGCCATCAGCGACAGGGGGCCCTCCGACACTGAAGCTTTCTTT. It is translated as CAISDRGPSDTEAFF.

The chain uses TRBV2 and TRBJ1-1; 8 nucleotides line up with TRBD1. Unmatched junction bases numbered 12, after V lost 8 bases and J lost 4 bases. CDR3 length equals 15 residues. The germline V gene has CDR1 SNHLY and CDR2 FYNNEI. This chain's CDR3 is CASASQGAGSTEAFF. As DNA, the CDR3 is TGTGCCAGCGCCTCCCAGGGGGCGGGTAGCACTGAAGCTTTCTTT.

This clone was counted only a few times. The rearrangement joins TRBV19 to TRBJ1-2; 7 bases line up with TRBD1. The CDR3 consists of 17 residues. Germline loops: CDR1 LNHDA, CDR2 SQIVND (reference sequence). V lost 1 base, J lost 2 bases, and 10 bases stayed unmatched. For the CDR3, the DNA is TGTGCCAGTAGTATAGGATCCGTCGGGACAGCGAACTATGGCTACACCTTC. Translated, it gives CASSIGSVGTANYGYTF.

This clone has only a few counts. This chain connects TRBV7-8 to TRBJ2-1, with D unclear. Deletions cut 1 base from V and 14 bases from J, with 9 bases between. Germline CDR1 and CDR2: SGHVS and FQNEAQ. This CDR3 has 11 residues. CDR3 loop: CASSLVLEKFF. CDR3 DNA: TGTGCCAGCAGCTTAGTTCTAGAAAAGTTCTTC.

The chain combines TRBV6-5 with TRBJ1-6; the D gene is possibly TRBD1 (6 bases). The CDR3 consists of 14 residues. The germline CDR1 and CDR2 sequences are MNHEY and SVGAGI. Trimming stripped 0 bases from V and 10 bases from J, with 10 bases between. The CDR3 coding sequence is TGTGCCAGCAGTTACTCGGGGGCCGGCTCACCCCTCCACTTT. It codes for CASSYSGAGSPLHF.

V gene TRBV29-1 combines with J gene TRBJ2-3; 8 bases line up with TRBD1. CDR3 length: 15 amino acids. Looked up from germline, CDR1 is SQVTM and CDR2 is ANQGSEA. Trimming took 4 bases from V and 0 from J; bases not matched to a gene: 6. CDR3 sequence: CSVVSRDRSTDTQYF. The CDR3 DNA is TGCAGCGTTGTCTCCCGGGACAGGAGCACAGATACGCAGTATTTT.

This clone was recorded a few times. The CDR3 protein is CSVATSSYNEQFF. The CDR3 DNA reads as TGCAGCGTTGCGACTAGCTCCTACAATGAGCAGTTCTTC. The chain is built from TRBV29-1 and TRBJ2-1; D is possibly TRBD2 (6 bases). The V gene's germline CDR1 is SQVTM and CDR2 ANQGSEA. V lost 4 bases, J lost 0 bases, and 7 bases lay in between. The CDR3 contains 13 residues.

CDR3 DNA sequence: TGTGCCAGCAGTTTACGCTCTGGAAACACCATATATTTT. Its translation: CASSLRSGNTIYF. The chain uses TRBV27 and TRBJ1-3; the D is unclear. The CDR3 sequence is 13 residues long. V lost 2 bases to trimming and J lost 0 bases, with 2 bases between them. Germline V CDR1 and CDR2: MNHEY, SMNVEV (reference sequence).

This clone was picked up a small number of times. CDR3 DNA sequence: TGTGCCAGCAGCATCGGTGAGAGCTCCTACGAGCAGTACTTC. Its translation: CASSIGESSYEQYF. V is TRBV6-5 and J is TRBJ2-7; no clear D. In germline, CDR1 is MNHEY, CDR2 SVGAGI. The CDR3 has 14 residues. Trimming stripped 6 bases from V and 0 bases from J, with 12 bases between.

The chain carries TRBV29-1 and TRBJ1-2; 12 positions agree with TRBD1. V was pared by 6 bases and J by 8 bases, with 4 bases of the junction left unmatched. The CDR3 has 12 amino acids. From germline, CDR1 is SQVTM and CDR2 ANQGSEA. In nucleotides, the CDR3 is TGCAGCGTGGGACAGGGGGCGCAAGGCTACACCTTC. Amino acids: CSVGQGAQGYTF.